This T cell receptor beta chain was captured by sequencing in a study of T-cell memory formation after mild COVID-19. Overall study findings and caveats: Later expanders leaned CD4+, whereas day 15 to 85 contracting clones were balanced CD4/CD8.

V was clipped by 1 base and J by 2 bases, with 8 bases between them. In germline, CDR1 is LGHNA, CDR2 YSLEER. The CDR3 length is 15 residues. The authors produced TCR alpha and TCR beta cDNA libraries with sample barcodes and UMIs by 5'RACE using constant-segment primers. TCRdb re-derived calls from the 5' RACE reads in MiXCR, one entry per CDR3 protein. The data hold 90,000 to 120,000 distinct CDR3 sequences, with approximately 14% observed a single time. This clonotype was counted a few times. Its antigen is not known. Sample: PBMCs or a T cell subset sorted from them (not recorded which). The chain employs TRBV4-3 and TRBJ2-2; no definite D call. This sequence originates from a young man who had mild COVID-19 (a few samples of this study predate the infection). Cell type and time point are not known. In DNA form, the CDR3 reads TGCGCCAGCAGCCAAGGTGTGGGCAACACCGGGGAGCTGTTTTTT. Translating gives CASSQGVGNTGELFF.